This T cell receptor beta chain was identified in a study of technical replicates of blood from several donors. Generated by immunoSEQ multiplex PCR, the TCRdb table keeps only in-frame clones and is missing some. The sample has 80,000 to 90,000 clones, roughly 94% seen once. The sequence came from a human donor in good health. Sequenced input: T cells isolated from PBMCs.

CDR3 in amino acids: CASSTPGQGTDTQYF. CDR3 sequence (DNA): TGTGCCAGCAGCACCCCCGGACAGGGGACAGATACGCAGTATTTT. The V call is TRBV5-8, the J call TRBJ2-3; 9 bases match TRBD1. V was pared by 4 bases and J by 3 bases, with 6 bases of the junction left unmatched. Germline CDR1 reads SGHTS; CDR2 reads YDEGEE. This CDR3 is built from 15 residues. Full variable domain (remainder filled in from reference TRBV5-8 and TRBJ2-3): EAGVTQSPTHLIKTRGQQATLRCSPISGHTSVYWYQQALGLGLQFLLWYDEGEERNRGNFPPRFSGRQFPNYSSELNVNALELEDSALYLCASSTPGQGTDTQYFGPGTRLTVL.